This T cell receptor (beta chain) was sequenced for a study of blood T cell repertoires in COVID-19 (TCRdb year 2020). About the full investigation: Collaborator samples came from the United States, Italy and Spain and covered acute and convalescent phases of COVID-19. The material from the prospective study consisted of cDNA or gDNA derived from T cells, B-cell-depleted T cells, or PBMCs. The dataset comprised deeply sampled blood TCRbeta repertoires from subjects exposed to, actively infected with, or recovered from COVID-19. A freely available public database, intended as a resource for researchers studying the immune response to SARS-CoV-2, is where the repertoires were released. The samples were drawn from two sources: the first 160 participants of the ongoing ImmuneRACE study, and 1,200 or so subjects contributed by 6 global collaborators. A de-identified subject ID, COVID-19 status, age in years and sex were almost always included in the sample metadata. Where available, HLA class I and class II types were obtained from metadata supplied by the sample provider rather than from assay-based typing.

What the study reported, not specific to this receptor: The amount of clinical and demographic metadata varied by source and participant and was provided uncurated.

With respect to this clone: Its binding antigen is unknown. It has no much larger one-base neighbor in the sample; base qualities were not kept.

TCRbeta CDR3 regions were amplified from genomic DNA using the immunoSEQ Assay, a bias-controlled multiplex PCR. Regarding the original processing steps: The number of nucleated cells in each sample was estimated by amplification of reference gene primers within the assay. To quantify the absolute abundance of each unique TCRbeta CDR3 rearrangement, sequence reads were collapsed and filtered. For each sample, productive Simpson clonality was calculated as the square root of Simpson's diversity index over productive rearrangements. The source is immuneACCESS, and TCRdb retained only in-frame sequences with V and J called. Part of the clones is not carried over; for the studies checked, unresolved V genes explain less than half of this, and the remainder is unexplained. The DNA gave D and trimming, while V, J and clone size come from that table. For this sample the table gives around 290,000 clones, of which approximately 93% were detected only once. The ten largest account for 2.2% of the sample.

From its cysteine to its phenylalanine, the CDR3 spans 13 amino acids. Of all the DNA, just the CDR3 is kept, 39 bases in frame from base 1. V loses 6 bases, J loses 4 bases, and the germline ends lie 11 bases apart. At one collaborating source in Seattle, patients were enrolled during active infection and were followed longitudinally through the course of disease. Collaborating institutions collected whole blood in K2EDTA tubes following their own protocols. For TCRbeta analysis, collaborator samples were shipped as frozen whole blood, as isolated PBMCs, or as DNA extracted from either sample type.

The sequencing input was peripheral blood. The V and J genes are TRBV12-3 or TRBV12-4 and TRBJ2-3; the D segment could be TRBD1, given 5 matching bases. This clonotype originated in a woman younger than 45 with COVID-19, enrolled during active disease. The bases read TGTGCCAGCAGCCCCAGGGTCGCAGATACGCAGTATTTT. This yields the protein CASSPRVADTQYF.